Following are 20 T cell receptor beta chains from one sample sequenced in a study of identical twins (dated by TCRdb to between 2015 and 2016). The library came from 5' RACE. The sequencer was an Illumina HiSeq 2000. TCRdb trimmed public reads at Q25 via fastp, called clones via MiXCR and kept in-frame beta chains. Identical CDR3 proteins give one entry, which carries the most common genes and DNA. This sample lists approximately 530,000 distinct CDR3 sequences; approximately 20% were detected once. The top ten hold approximately 0.48% of the sample. These data were also reused for a study on yellow fever vaccine responses in identical twins.

The specimen was CD4+ T cells sorted from blood. These receptors were taken from a woman younger than 35 in good health.

V gene TRBV10-1 combines with J gene TRBJ2-5, with 8 bases lining up with TRBD2. The CDR3 extends over 14 amino acids. Germline V CDR1 and CDR2: WNHNN, SYGVQD (reference sequence). V lost 4 bases and J lost 4; bases outside the gene matches: 5. CDR3 nucleotides: TGCGCCAGCAGTGTAGCGGGGAGTGGAGAGACCCAGTACTTC. It codes for CASSVAGSGETQYF.

This clonotype occurred a few times. The chain recombines TRBV7-7 with TRBJ2-1; 8 nucleotides match TRBD1. The length of the CDR3 is 14 residues. The ends lost 2 bases at V and 7 bases at J; junction bases unmatched: 4. Germline V CDR1 and CDR2: SSHAT, FNYEAQ (reference sequence). CDR3 sequence (DNA): TGTGCCAGCAGCTTAACAGGACAGGGTAATGAGCAGTTCTTC. This translates into CASSLTGQGNEQFF.

The V and J genes are TRBV5-6 and TRBJ1-2; a possible D gene is TRBD1 (5 bases). The V end was cut by 5 bases, the J end by 8 bases, with 19 bases between. Germline assignment: CDR1 SGHDT and CDR2 YYEEEE. This CDR3 comprises 14 residues. The CDR3 spells CASRTGGATWGYTF. CDR3 in DNA: TGTGCCAGCAGGACTGGGGGAGCTACCTGGGGCTACACCTTC.

The CDR3 here is CSAISSGGGTDTQYF. CDR3 DNA: TGCAGTGCTATCTCTAGCGGAGGAGGCACAGATACGCAGTATTTT. The chain has TRBV20-1 and TRBJ2-3; TRBD2 matches 7 bases. V shed 4 bases, J shed 1 base, and the junction held 8 bases outside the gene matches. The CDR3 runs 15 residues. Germline V gene lookup returns CDR1 DFQATT and CDR2 SNEGSKA (reference sequence).

This clonotype was counted a few times. The chain combines TRBV5-1 with TRBJ1-5; D might be TRBD1 (6 bases). Per germline, CDR1 SGHRS and CDR2 YFSETQ. The CDR3 is made up of 13 amino acids. V was cut by 7 bases and J by 10 bases, with 18 bases left in between. CDR3: CASGTGSGEPQHF. CDR3 DNA: TGCGCCAGCGGAACAGGGTCAGGCGAACCCCAGCATTTT.

The J gene is TRBJ2-3, the V gene TRBV2; TRBD1 agrees at 7 bases. J gave up 3 bases and V 1 base, and 7 bases lay outside the gene matches. The CDR3 sequence is 16 residues long. Germline CDR1 reads SNHLY; CDR2 reads FYNNEI. In nucleotides, the CDR3 is TGTGCCAGCAGTGAAGGAGGGGGACAGCAAACAGATACGCAGTATTTT. Translation gives CASSEGGGQQTDTQYF.

This clonotype was seen only a few times. The chain uses TRBV7-9 and TRBJ1-5, with a possible D match to TRBD1 (6 bases). Germline V gene sequence: CDR1 SEHNR, CDR2 FQNEAQ (reference sequence). The CDR3 has 14 amino acids. V lost 5 bases, J lost 3 bases, and 11 bases lay in between. CDR3 amino acids: CASSRGQFNQPQHF. The CDR3 nucleotides are TGTGCCAGCAGCCGTGGACAGTTCAATCAGCCCCAGCATTTT.

The J gene is TRBJ1-1, the V gene TRBV7-8, with D perhaps TRBD1 (5 bases). Germline V gives CDR1 SGHVS, CDR2 FQNEAQ. The CDR3 is made up of 14 amino acids. The V and J ends lost 7 bases and 1 base respectively, with 13 bases between them. The CDR3 DNA sequence: TGTGCCAGCAACATCGTGGGGACGAACACTGAAGCTTTCTTT. Translating gives CASNIVGTNTEAFF.

This clonotype was found a few times. The V and J genes are TRBV12-3 or TRBV12-4 and TRBJ2-1, with 7 bases that match TRBD2. Germline trimming cut 8 bases from V and 6 bases from J; bases unmatched to any gene: 7. The length of the CDR3 is 13 residues. The DNA for the CDR3 is TGTGCCAGCGCGGTACTAGCGCGCAATGAGCAGTTCTTC. Translating gives CASAVLARNEQFF.

The V gene is TRBV28, the J gene TRBJ1-1; perhaps TRBD1 as D (5 bases). This CDR3 is built from 13 residues. CDR1 is MDHEN and CDR2 is SYDVKM in the germline V gene. V lost 7 bases and J 6 bases, leaving 15 bases between the germline ends. The CDR3 region has the DNA TGTGCCAGCACTCAGGGAGGGATCCCTGAAGCTTTCTTT. Its translation is CASTQGGIPEAFF.

V and J are TRBV9 and TRBJ2-5; 12 bases line up with TRBD2. CDR1 SGDLS and CDR2 YYNGEE come from the germline V gene. Germline trimming cut 6 bases from V and 4 bases from J; bases unmatched to any gene: 7. There are 15 residues in the CDR3. In DNA, the CDR3 is TGTGCCAGCACCCGAGGACTAGCGGGACGAGAGACCCAGTACTTC. Amino acid sequence: CASTRGLAGRETQYF.

This clonotype was picked up a small number of times. The chain employs TRBV12-3 or TRBV12-4 and TRBJ1-6, with TRBD1 as a possible D gene (5 bases). Trimming took 5 bases from V and 7 from J, leaving 12 bases between them. CDR3 length equals 14 residues. The CDR3 DNA follows: TGTGCCAGCAGTCCCAGGGAGAAAAATTCACCCCTCCACTTT. Translation: CASSPREKNSPLHF.

The genes are TRBV25-1 and TRBJ1-1; 8 nucleotides line up with TRBD1. Germline loops: CDR1 MGHDK, CDR2 SYGVNS. The trim removed 3 bases at V and 3 bases at J, leaving 6 bases unmatched. The CDR3 loop spans 15 amino acids. CDR3 coding DNA: TGTGCCAGCAGTGATTCAGGGGGCTTGTACACTGAAGCTTTCTTT. As protein: CASSDSGGLYTEAFF.

The chain links TRBV2 to TRBJ2-3, with D perhaps TRBD2 (6 bases). The germline V gene has CDR1 SNHLY and CDR2 FYNNEI. V lost 6 bases, J lost 2 bases, and 24 bases lay in between. The length of the CDR3 is 18 residues. As DNA, the CDR3 is TGTGCCAGCAGCCCCGGCGGGACCAAAACGATCTACACAGATACGCAGTATTTT. It codes for CASSPGGTKTIYTDTQYF.

This chain connects TRBV19 to TRBJ2-3; 9 positions agree with TRBD2. The CDR3 contains 16 residues. Germline assignment: CDR1 LNHDA and CDR2 SQIVND (reference sequence). Losses at the gene ends were 3 bases for V and 4 bases for J; bases not matched to a gene: 8. The CDR3 sequence is CASSIGGGRAPDTQYF. The CDR3 nucleotides are TGTGCCAGTAGTATTGGTGGCGGGAGGGCTCCAGATACGCAGTATTTT.

This chain links TRBV29-1 with TRBJ1-1; D not certain. This CDR3 has 13 residues. CDR1 is SQVTM and CDR2 is ANQGSEA in the germline V gene. The V end lost 2 bases, the J end lost 0 bases, and 7 bases lay between the germline ends. The CDR3 loop is CSVERRMNTEAFF. DNA of the CDR3: TGCAGCGTTGAACGTAGAATGAACACTGAAGCTTTCTTT.

This clonotype was recorded at least ten times. This sequence joins TRBV10-3 and TRBJ2-3, with 16 bases fitting TRBD2. CDR1 is ENHRY, CDR2 SYGVKD, per germline. The CDR3 is 17 amino acids. V shed 8 bases, J shed 1 base, and the junction held 6 bases outside the gene matches. The CDR3 nucleotides are TGTGCCATCTCCGGGACTAGCGGGGGGGCAGGCACAGATACGCAGTATTTT. As protein: CAISGTSGGAGTDTQYF.

The table lists this clonotype with a few counts. The chain links TRBV2 to TRBJ2-1; no clear D gene. The CDR3 consists of 11 residues. CDR1 SNHLY and CDR2 FYNNEI come from the germline V gene. Trimming left V 7 bases short and J 4 bases short, with 5 bases between. The chain's CDR3 is CASTPYNEQFF. The CDR3 bases are TGTGCCAGCACCCCATACAATGAGCAGTTCTTC.

This chain joins TRBV4-2 and TRBJ2-5; D is undetermined. Trimming removed 1 base from V and 1 base from J, with 7 bases in between. Germline CDR1 reads LGHNA; CDR2 reads YNFKEQ. The CDR3 runs to 14 residues. The CDR3 is CASSQGMFQETQYF. DNA of the CDR3: TGTGCCAGCAGCCAAGGGATGTTCCAAGAGACCCAGTACTTC.

The chain uses TRBV4-2 and TRBJ2-1, with a tentative D call TRBD2 (6 bases). Trimming cost V 3 bases and J 6 bases, with 15 bases left between them. Germline assignment: CDR1 LGHNA and CDR2 YNFKEQ. The CDR3 consists of 15 residues. The CDR3 nucleotides are TGTGCCAGCAGCCATGGCGGGATCACCGTCAATGAGCAGTTCTTC. Translating it yields CASSHGGITVNEQFF.